This T cell receptor beta chain was captured in a study of CD8+ T cells in alopecia areata. About the research overall: Twice a day, 5 to 10 mg of oral tofacitinib was administered to treated patients.

The CDR3 extends over 15 amino acids. Trimming shortened V by 0 bases and J by 0 bases, and 8 bases separated the two germline ends. Per the germline V gene, CDR1 is PRHDT and CDR2 is FYEKMQ (reference sequence). Treatment: oral pan-JAK inhibitor, 5-10 mg twice daily. As part of sample collection, lesional scalp punch biopsies and peripheral blood were taken from alopecia areata patients. The authors extracted RNA and reverse transcribed it into cDNA as the sequencing template. The table came from immunoSEQ multiplex PCR; TCRdb's copy has only in-frame clones and leaves some out. Of around 100,000 clones in the sample, roughly 50% were seen once. Overall study findings and caveats: There were many expanded lesional clones persisting in scalp and blood during tofacitinib.

For this clone: Its antigen is unidentified. The same CDR3 is also encoded by other DNA sequences in this sample.

The source material was CD8+ T cells sorted from blood, sampled at week 24, from a patient treated with tofacitinib. This clonotype was obtained from a human donor with alopecia areata. J is TRBJ1-2 and V is TRBV13; the D is unclear. Here the CDR3 DNA reads TGTGCCAGCAGCTTAGGGCAGGTAGCTAACTATGGCTACACCTTC. It translates to CASSLGQVANYGYTF. Full variable domain (outside the CDR3, taken from reference TRBV13 and TRBJ1-2): AAGVIQSPRHLIKEKRETATLKCYPIPRHDTVYWYQQGPGQDPQFLISFYEKMQSDKGSIPDRFSAQQFSDYHSELNMSSLELGDSALYFCASSLGQVANYGYTFGSGTRLTVV.